This T cell receptor (beta chain) originates from a study of cytomegalovirus exposure and HLA in healthy donors. Germline loops: CDR1 SGHRS, CDR2 YFSETQ. The CDR3 has 15 residues. Trimming took 4 bases from V and 9 from J; bases not matched to a gene: 12. Here immunoSEQ multiplex PCR was the method, and the copy in TCRdb shows in-frame clones only, minus some. This sample has hundreds of thousands of clones; about 87% occur once, and the top ten carry 2.6%. The gene calls are TRBV5-1 and TRBJ2-1; 8 positions agree with TRBD1. The sample comprised PBMCs. The sequence was obtained from a man aged 18 to 30 in good health and CMV-seronegative. CDR3 DNA: TGCGCCAGCAGCCCCCCCGACAGGGGATTCGGTGAGCAGTTCTTC. This translates into CASSPPDRGFGEQFF.